This T cell receptor beta chain was obtained from a study of response to subunit inactivated influenza vaccine. The table lists this clonotype with a few counts. The antigen is unknown. Germline V lookup: CDR1 KGHDR, CDR2 SFDVKD. The trim removed 5 bases at V and 5 bases at J, leaving 4 bases unmatched. This CDR3 comprises 14 residues. TCRdb recomputed calls from the RT-PCR reads with MiXCR, one row per CDR3 protein. This table has fewer than 700,000 distinct CDR3 sequences, roughly 13% appearing once. Study conclusions and caveats: It was suggested by the authors that few new T cells are recruited by each seasonal influenza vaccination.

The V call is TRBV24-1, the J call TRBJ2-2; 7 positions match TRBD2. Sequencing used PBMCs from blood, obtained 35 to 45 days after vaccination. The receptor comes from a man in his fifties who received an inactivated influenza vaccine. CDR3 in DNA: TGTGCCACCAGTGCGCTGGGGGGGACCGGGGAGCTGTTTTTT. This gives the protein CATSALGGTGELFF.